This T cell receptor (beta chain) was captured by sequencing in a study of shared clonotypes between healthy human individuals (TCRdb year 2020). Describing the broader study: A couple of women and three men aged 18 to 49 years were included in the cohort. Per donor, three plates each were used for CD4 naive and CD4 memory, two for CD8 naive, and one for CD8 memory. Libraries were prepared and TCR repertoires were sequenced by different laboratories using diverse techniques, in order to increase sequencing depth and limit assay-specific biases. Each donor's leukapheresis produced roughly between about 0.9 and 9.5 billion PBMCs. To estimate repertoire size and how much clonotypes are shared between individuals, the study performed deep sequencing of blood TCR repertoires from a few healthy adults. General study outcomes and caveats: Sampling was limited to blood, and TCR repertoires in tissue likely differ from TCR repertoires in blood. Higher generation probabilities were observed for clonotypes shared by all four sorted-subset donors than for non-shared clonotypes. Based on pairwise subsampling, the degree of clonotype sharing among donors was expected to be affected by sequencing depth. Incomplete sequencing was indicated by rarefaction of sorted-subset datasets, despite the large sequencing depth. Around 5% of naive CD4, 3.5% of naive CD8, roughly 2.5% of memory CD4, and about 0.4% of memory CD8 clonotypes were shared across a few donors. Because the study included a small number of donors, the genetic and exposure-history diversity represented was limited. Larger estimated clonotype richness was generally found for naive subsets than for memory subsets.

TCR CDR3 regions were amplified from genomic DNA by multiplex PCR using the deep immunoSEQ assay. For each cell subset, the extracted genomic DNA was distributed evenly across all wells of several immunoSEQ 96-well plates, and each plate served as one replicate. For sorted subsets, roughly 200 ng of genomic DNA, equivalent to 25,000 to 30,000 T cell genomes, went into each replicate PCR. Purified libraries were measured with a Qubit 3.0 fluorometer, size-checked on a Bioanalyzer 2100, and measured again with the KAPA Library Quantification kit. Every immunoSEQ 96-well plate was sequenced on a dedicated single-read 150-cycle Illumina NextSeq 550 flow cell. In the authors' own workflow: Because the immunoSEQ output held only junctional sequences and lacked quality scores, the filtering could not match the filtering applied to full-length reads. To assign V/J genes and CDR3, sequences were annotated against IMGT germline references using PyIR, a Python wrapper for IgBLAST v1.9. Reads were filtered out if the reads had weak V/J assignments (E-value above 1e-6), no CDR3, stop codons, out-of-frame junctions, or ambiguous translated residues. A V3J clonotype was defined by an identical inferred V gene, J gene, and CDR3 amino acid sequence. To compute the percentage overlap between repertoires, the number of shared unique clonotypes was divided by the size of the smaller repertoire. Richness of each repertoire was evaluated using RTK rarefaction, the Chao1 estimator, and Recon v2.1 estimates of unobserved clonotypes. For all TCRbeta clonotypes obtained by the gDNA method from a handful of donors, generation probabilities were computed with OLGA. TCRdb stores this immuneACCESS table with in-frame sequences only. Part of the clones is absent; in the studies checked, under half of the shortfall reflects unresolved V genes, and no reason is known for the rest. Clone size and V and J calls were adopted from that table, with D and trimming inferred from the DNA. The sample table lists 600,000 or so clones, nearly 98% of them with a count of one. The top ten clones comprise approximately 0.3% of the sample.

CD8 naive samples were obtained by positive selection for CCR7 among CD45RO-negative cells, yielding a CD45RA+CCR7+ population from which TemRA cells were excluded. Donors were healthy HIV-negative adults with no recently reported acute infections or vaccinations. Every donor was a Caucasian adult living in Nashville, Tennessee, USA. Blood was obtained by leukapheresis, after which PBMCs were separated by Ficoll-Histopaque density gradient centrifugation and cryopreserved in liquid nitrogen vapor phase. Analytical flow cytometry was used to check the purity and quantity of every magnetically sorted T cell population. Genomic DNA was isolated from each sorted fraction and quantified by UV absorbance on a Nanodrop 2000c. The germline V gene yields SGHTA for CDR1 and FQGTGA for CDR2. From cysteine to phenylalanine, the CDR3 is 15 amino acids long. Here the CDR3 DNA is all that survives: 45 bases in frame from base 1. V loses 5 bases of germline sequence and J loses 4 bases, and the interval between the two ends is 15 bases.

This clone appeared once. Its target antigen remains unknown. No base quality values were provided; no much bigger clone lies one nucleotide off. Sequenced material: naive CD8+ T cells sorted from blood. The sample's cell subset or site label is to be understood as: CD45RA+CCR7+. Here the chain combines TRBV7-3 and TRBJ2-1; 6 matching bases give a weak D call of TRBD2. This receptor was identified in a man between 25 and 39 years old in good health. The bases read TGTGCCAGCAGCCCCGACGGAGGGGTATACAATGAGCAGTTCTTC. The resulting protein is CASSPDGGVYNEQFF.